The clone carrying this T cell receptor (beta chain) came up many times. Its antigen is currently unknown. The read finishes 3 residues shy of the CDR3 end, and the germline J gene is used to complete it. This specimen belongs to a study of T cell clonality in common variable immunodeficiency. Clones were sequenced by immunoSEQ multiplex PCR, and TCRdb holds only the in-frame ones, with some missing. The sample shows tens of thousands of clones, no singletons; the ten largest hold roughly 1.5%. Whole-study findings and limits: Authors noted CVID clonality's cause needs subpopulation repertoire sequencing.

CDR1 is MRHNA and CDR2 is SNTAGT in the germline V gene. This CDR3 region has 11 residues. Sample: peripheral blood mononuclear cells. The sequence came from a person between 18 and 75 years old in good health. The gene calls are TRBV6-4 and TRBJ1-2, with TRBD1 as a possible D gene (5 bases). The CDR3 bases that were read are TGTGCCAGCAGTGGGGGCGGGGGG. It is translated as CASSGGGG. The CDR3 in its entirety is CASSGGGGYTF.